The entry that follows covers one T cell receptor (beta chain) sequence. Its matching antigen is unknown. This sample was included in a study of cytomegalovirus exposure and HLA in healthy donors. Clones were read by immunoSEQ multiplex PCR, and TCRdb kept only the in-frame ones, dropping some. The data show about 50,000 clones, about 90% seen once. Study observations and caveats: One later analysis, an examination of the approximately 120 validation repertoires, found that first-cohort TCR clusters tended to co-occur in them. Some TCR beta chains (roughly 160 of them) were listed as cytomegalovirus-associated.

Sequencing was carried out using PBMCs. This TCR derives from a man younger than 35 in good health and CMV-seronegative.

CDR3 coding DNA: TGTGCCAGCAGTGATGAGTGGAGGGCCAGGCGAAATGAGCAGTTCTTC. Its protein product is CASSDEWRARRNEQFF. V gene TRBV6-1 combines with J gene TRBJ2-1; D is perhaps TRBD2 (6 bases). In germline, CDR1 is MNHNS, CDR2 SASEGT. This CDR3 has 16 residues. V shed 3 bases and J shed 7 bases, with 19 bases lying between them.